The 8 T cell receptor beta chains listed next were all sequenced from one sample in a study of shared clonotypes between healthy human individuals. Produced via immunoSEQ multiplex PCR; TCRdb's table is partial and in-frame only. The sample includes 1,400,000 or so clones, approximately 98.5% of them seen just once. Sequenced input: naive CD4+ T cells sorted from blood. Subset of the sample: CD45RA+ positively selected. Receptor source: a man between 25 and 39 years old in good health.

In regard to this clone: One end of the junction does not line up with germline, which may come from a read error. The V gene is TRBV5-6, the J gene TRBJ1-1; no clear D. CDR1 and CDR2 from the germline V gene are SGHDT and YYEEEE. CDR3 length: 16 residues. CDR3 loop: CASSLWVGGAWADAFF. The CDR3 nucleotides read TGTGCCAGCAGCTTGTGGGTCGGCGGCGCTTGGGCTGACGCTTTCTTT.

This chain uses TRBV5-4 with TRBJ2-7; 10 bases match TRBD1. The V and J ends lost 0 bases and 5 bases, in that order; junction bases with no gene match: 8. The CDR3 runs 16 residues. Germline CDR1 is SGHNT and CDR2 is YYREEE (reference sequence). CDR3 sequence: CASSLVQGQGVNEQYF. CDR3 in DNA: TGTGCCAGCAGCTTGGTACAAGGACAGGGGGTGAACGAGCAGTACTTC.

The chain joins TRBV9 to TRBJ2-1, with D perhaps matching TRBD1 or TRBD2 (6 bases each). V was clipped by 3 bases and J by 9 bases, with 19 bases between them. Germline V gene lookup returns CDR1 SGDLS and CDR2 YYNGEE. This CDR3 has 15 residues. The CDR3 bases are TGTGCCAGCAGCGGTGCTAGCGCGCAACAGGGTGAGCAGTTCTTC. Amino acids: CASSGASAQQGEQFF. Full variable domain (remainder filled in from reference TRBV9 and TRBJ2-1): DSGVTQTPKHLITATGQRVTLRCSPRSGDLSVYWYQQSLDQGLQFLIQYYNGEERAKGNILERFSAQQFPDLHSELNLSSLELGDSALYFCASSGASAQQGEQFFGPGTRLTVL.

The chain has TRBV7-9 and TRBJ2-7; 10 bases map to TRBD1. V gave up 4 bases and J gave up 2 bases; unmatched junction bases: 8. The V gene's germline CDR1 is SEHNR and CDR2 FQNEAQ (reference sequence). This CDR3 spans 16 amino acids. As DNA, the CDR3 is TGTGCCAGCAGCTCCCCTCGGGACAGGGGTACCTACGAGCAGTACTTC. Residues: CASSSPRDRGTYEQYF. Looking up the rest from reference TRBV7-9 and TRBJ2-7 gives the full variable domain: DTGVSQNPRHKITKRGQNVTFRCDPISEHNRLYWYRQTLGQGPEFLTYFQNEAQLEKSRLLSDRFSAERPKGSFSTLEIQRTEQGDSAMYLCASSSPRDRGTYEQYFGPGTRLTVT.

This chain uses TRBV5-6 with TRBJ2-7; possibly TRBD2 for D (6 bases). V was clipped by 4 bases and J by 3 bases, with 14 bases between them. Germline CDR1 reads SGHDT; CDR2 reads YYEEEE. This CDR3 has 14 residues. The CDR3 region has the DNA TGTGCCAGCAGCCATAGTGGGGGGATCTACGAGCAGTACTTC. This encodes CASSHSGGIYEQYF.

The rearrangement links TRBV29-1 to TRBJ2-7, with TRBD2 matching over 10 bases. Germline loops: CDR1 SQVTM, CDR2 ANQGSEA. V shed 3 bases, J shed 4 bases, and the junction held 6 bases outside the gene matches. This CDR3 comprises 14 residues. The CDR3 reads CSVEASGSLYEQYF. The CDR3 bases are TGCAGCGTTGAGGCTAGCGGGAGCTTATACGAGCAGTACTTC.

J is TRBJ1-2 and V is TRBV29-1, with TRBD1 matching 9 bases. Germline values: CDR1 SQVTM, CDR2 ANQGSEA. The CDR3 length is 15 residues. The V and J ends lost 4 bases and 4 bases, in that order; junction bases with no gene match: 10. The CDR3 sequence: CSVGIGQGLIYGYTF. CDR3 sequence (DNA): TGCAGCGTTGGAATAGGACAGGGGCTTATCTATGGCTACACCTTC.

This rearrangement joins TRBV27 to TRBJ2-7; perhaps D is TRBD1 or TRBD2 (6 bases each). CDR3 length equals 15 residues. V gave up 2 bases and J gave up 4 bases, with 15 bases separating them. CDR1 and CDR2 from the germline V gene are MNHEY and SMNVEV (reference sequence). This CDR3 reads CASSLPGASFYEQYF. The DNA of the CDR3 is TGTGCCAGCAGTTTACCGGGGGCCTCATTTTACGAGCAGTACTTC.